These 17 T cell receptor beta chains originate from one sample sequenced in a study of PD-L1 blockade in urothelial cancer. Time point reported: pretreatment peripheral blood. The repertoire was sequenced with immunoSEQ multiplex PCR; TCRdb's copy has only in-frame clones and lacks some. The table lists 37,000 or so clones, roughly 84% of them singletons. Sequences were derived from PBMCs, sampled around atezolizumab (anti-PD-L1) treatment. These receptors were obtained from a man in his fifties or sixties with urothelial cancer.

V and J are TRBV4-2 and TRBJ2-3; D is unclear. V was cut by 0 bases and J by 4 bases, with 5 bases left in between. This CDR3 has 13 residues. Germline V gene lookup returns CDR1 LGHNA and CDR2 YNFKEQ. The CDR3 sequence is CASSQDHPDTQYF. The CDR3 coding sequence is TGTGCCAGCAGCCAAGATCATCCAGATACGCAGTATTTT.

This clone is categorized as medium-sized (0.01 to 0.1%). The chain is built from TRBV5-4 and TRBJ1-2, with 12 bases aligning to TRBD1. With 1 base clipped from V and 6 bases from J, the junction kept 10 bases outside the gene matches. Looked up from germline, CDR1 is SGHNT and CDR2 is YYREEE (reference sequence). The CDR3 covers 17 residues. CDR3 sequence: CASSLIPGQGAFDGYTF. The CDR3 region has the DNA TGTGCCAGCAGCTTGATCCCGGGACAGGGGGCTTTTGATGGCTACACCTTC.

The rearrangement uses TRBV6-5 and TRBJ1-1; D ambiguous. The V end was cut by 4 bases, the J end by 3 bases, with 18 bases between. In germline, CDR1 is MNHEY, CDR2 SVGAGI. The CDR3 is made up of 16 amino acids. CDR3 nucleotides: TGTGCCAGCAGTTCTCGTTCCGCCTCGAGGGACACTGAAGCTTTCTTT. Amino acid sequence: CASSSRSASRDTEAFF.

The chain joins TRBV30 to TRBJ1-1; possible D gene TRBD1, 5 bases. The CDR3 is made up of 14 amino acids. V was pared by 2 bases and J by 5 bases, with 15 bases between. Looked up from germline, CDR1 is GTSNPN and CDR2 is SVGIG (reference sequence). CDR3 amino acids: CAWSRTFGRTEAFF. The CDR3 DNA reads as TGTGCCTGGAGTCGGACATTTGGGCGGACTGAAGCTTTCTTT.

The chain employs TRBV7-2 and TRBJ2-3; TRBD2 matches 10 bases. The CDR3 is 19 residues long. Trimming cost V 2 bases and J 9 bases; bases outside gene matches: 20. Germline V CDR1 and CDR2: SGHTA, FQGNSA. CDR3 sequence (DNA): TGTGCCAGCAGCTTAAGGGCTAGCGGGGGCTGGGACCCGGGAGGGACGCAGTATTTT. It specifies CASSLRASGGWDPGGTQYF. Using reference TRBV7-2 and TRBJ2-3 for the parts outside the CDR3, the full variable domain is GAGVSQSPSNKVTEKGKDVELRCDPISGHTALYWYRQSLGQGLEFLIYFQGNSAPDKSGLPSDRFSAERTGGSVSTLTIQRTQQEDSAVYLCASSLRASGGWDPGGTQYFGPGTRLTVL.

This clone has more than one count but fewer than ten. V usage is TRBV5-1 and J usage is TRBJ1-4; 8 bases align to TRBD1. The germline CDR1 and CDR2 sequences are SGHRS and YFSETQ. The trim removed 3 bases at V and 8 bases at J, leaving 6 bases unmatched. The CDR3 contains 14 residues. As DNA, the CDR3 is TGCGCCAGCAGCTCGGACAGGGTCGGGGAAAAACTGTTTTTT. Its protein is CASSSDRVGEKLFF.

This rearrangement joins TRBV7-6 to TRBJ2-2; 8 bases line up with TRBD1. In germline, CDR1 is SGHVS, CDR2 FNYEAQ. There are 15 residues in the CDR3. The V and J ends lost 5 bases and 8 bases, in that order; junction bases with no gene match: 10. CDR3 sequence: CASSPAQGAPGELFF. CDR3 coding DNA: TGTGCCAGCAGCCCGGCCCAGGGGGCGCCGGGGGAGCTGTTTTTT.

J is TRBJ1-5 and V is TRBV7-3; D is undetermined. The CDR3 totals 14 residues. V lost 5 bases and J lost 4, with 12 bases in between. CDR1 and CDR2 (germline): SGHTA, FQGTGA. Here the CDR3 reads CASSPSGGNQPQHF. The CDR3 coding sequence is TGTGCCAGCAGCCCAAGTGGCGGAAATCAGCCCCAGCATTTT.

CDR3 DNA sequence: TGTGCCAGCAGTGAGGACAGGGGAGCTTTCTTT. Its protein is CASSEDRGAFF. V gene TRBV6-1 combines with J gene TRBJ1-1; 9 bases map to TRBD1. This CDR3 has 11 residues. Losses at the gene ends were 3 bases for V and 10 bases for J; bases not matched to a gene: 0. Germline lookup yields CDR1 MNHNS and CDR2 SASEGT.

This sequence joins TRBV5-5 and TRBJ2-1, with TRBD2 identical over 7 bases. This CDR3 has 14 residues. The junction had 4 bases not matched to a gene; V was cut back by 2 bases and J by 5 bases. Per the germline V gene, CDR1 is SGHKS and CDR2 is YYEKEE (reference sequence). The CDR3 DNA sequence: TGTGCCAGCAGCTTAACTAGCGCAGACAATGAGCAGTTCTTC. Translating gives CASSLTSADNEQFF. Full variable domain (outside the CDR3, taken from reference TRBV5-5 and TRBJ2-1): DAGVTQSPTHLIKTRGQQVTLRCSPISGHKSVSWYQQVLGQGPQFIFQYYEKEERGRGNFPDRFSARQFPNYSSELNVNALLLGDSALYLCASSLTSADNEQFFGPGTRLTVL.

This chain connects TRBV7-2 to TRBJ2-1, with TRBD2 identical over 9 bases. This CDR3 has 15 residues. Trimming removed 6 bases from V and 3 bases from J; junction bases left unmatched: 6. CDR1 SGHTA and CDR2 FQGNSA come from the germline V gene. CDR3 in DNA: TGTGCCAGCAGTCAGCGGGAGGTACTCTACAATGAGCAGTTCTTC. Residues: CASSQREVLYNEQFF.

This sequence joins TRBV4-2 and TRBJ2-1; no clear D. Between the trimmed V and J ends, which lost 2 bases and 0 bases, there was a span of 5 bases. The length of the CDR3 is 14 residues. Per germline, CDR1 LGHNA and CDR2 YNFKEQ. CDR3 nucleotide sequence: TGTGCCAGCAGCCAACCTTTCTCCTACAATGAGCAGTTCTTC. This sequence encodes CASSQPFSYNEQFF.

The chain has TRBV5-1 and TRBJ1-6; D is possibly TRBD1 (6 bases). This CDR3 region has 18 residues. Germline-derived CDR1 and CDR2 are SGHRS and YFSETQ. V was clipped by 0 bases and J by 0 bases, with 13 bases between them. Here the CDR3 reads CASSLEQGPSSYNSPLHF. The CDR3 nucleotides read TGCGCCAGCAGCTTGGAACAGGGCCCGAGCTCCTATAATTCACCCCTCCACTTT.

The genes are TRBV10-2 and TRBJ1-2; D is unresolved. The CDR3 totals 14 residues. V lost 2 bases to trimming and J lost 8 bases, with 15 bases between them. Per germline, CDR1 WSHSY and CDR2 SAAADI. Here the CDR3 reads CASSEKLGGSGYTF. The CDR3 nucleotides are TGCGCCAGCAGTGAGAAGCTTGGAGGGAGCGGCTACACCTTC.

V and J are TRBV20-1 and TRBJ1-4; TRBD1 matches at 7 bases. Germline lookup yields CDR1 DFQATT and CDR2 SNEGSKA (reference sequence). This CDR3 has 11 amino acids. Trimming took 3 bases from V and 8 from J; bases not matched to a gene: 0. This chain's CDR3 is CSARGQEKLFF. In nucleotides, the CDR3 is TGCAGTGCTAGGGGACAGGAAAAACTGTTTTTT.

The V gene is TRBV7-2, the J gene TRBJ2-1; the D is unclear. The length of the CDR3 is 13 residues. The ends were cut back, 2 bases at V and 6 bases at J, with 8 bases in the middle. Germline loops: CDR1 SGHTA, CDR2 FQGNSA. The CDR3 DNA is TGTGCCAGCAGCTTACGACCAGGCAATGAGCAGTTCTTC. This codes for CASSLRPGNEQFF.

V and J are TRBV10-1 and TRBJ1-1; TRBD1 is a possible D gene (6 bases). The V gene lost 4 bases and the J gene lost 1 base, with 7 bases spanning the gap. The CDR3 is made up of 13 amino acids. Germline CDR1 and CDR2: WNHNN and SYGVQD (reference sequence). CDR3 residues: CASSGGGNTEAFF. For the CDR3, the DNA is TGCGCCAGCAGTGGAGGGGGGAACACTGAAGCTTTCTTT.